This is a list of T cell receptor beta chains from one sample in a study of Tregs in tolerant kidney transplant recipients. TCRdb keeps only in-frame clones here, not all; method: immunoSEQ multiplex PCR. The sample has approximately 99,000 clones; about 90% are singletons. The sequences come from CD4+ T cells from blood, collected before the transplant. The source of these receptors is a human donor who received a combined kidney and bone marrow transplant. Each CDR3 is given with its conserved first and last residue. The order of the fields is V gene, CDR3 length, clone size, D gene, J gene, CDR3 protein, CDR3 DNA. D genes are given only for firm matches. A row's size may be missing; if present it is once, few, many or a size class.

v_gene: TRBV18; len: 17; abundance: NA; d_gene: NA; j_gene: TRBJ2-7; CDR3aa: CASSPSAGIYRPYEQYF; CDR3nt: TGTGCCAGCTCCCCCAGCGCGGGGATATACAGACCCTACGAGCAGTACTTC
v_gene: TRBV19; len: 15; abundance: once; d_gene: TRBD2; j_gene: TRBJ2-1; CDR3aa: CASSIASGGWYEQFF; CDR3nt: TGTGCCAGTAGTATTGCTAGCGGGGGGTGGTATGAGCAGTTCTTC
v_gene: TRBV19; len: 13; abundance: NA; d_gene: TRBD1; j_gene: TRBJ2-7; CDR3aa: CASSIGQAYEQYF; CDR3nt: TGTGCCAGTAGTATCGGACAGGCCTACGAGCAGTACTTC
v_gene: TRBV6-1; len: 13; abundance: NA; d_gene: TRBD1; j_gene: TRBJ2-7; CDR3aa: CASSRQGRYEQYF; CDR3nt: TGTGCCAGCAGCCGACAGGGGCGCTACGAGCAGTACTTC
v_gene: TRBV15; len: 17; abundance: NA; d_gene: NA; j_gene: TRBJ2-7; CDR3aa: CATSRDPGQTATYEQYF; CDR3nt: TGTGCCACCAGCAGAGATCCAGGACAGACTGCCACCTACGAGCAGTACTTC
v_gene: TRBV28; len: 13; abundance: NA; d_gene: NA; j_gene: TRBJ2-7; CDR3aa: CASSFSGAYEQYF; CDR3nt: TGTGCCAGCAGTTTCTCCGGGGCCTACGAGCAGTACTTC
v_gene: TRBV21-1; len: 15; abundance: NA; d_gene: NA; j_gene: TRBJ1-1; CDR3aa: CASSKAHPRRAEAFF; CDR3nt: TGTGCCAGCAGCAAAGCGCATCCGAGGCGAGCTGAAGCTTTCTTT
v_gene: TRBV29-1; len: 12; abundance: NA; d_gene: NA; j_gene: TRBJ1-2; CDR3aa: CSVVTANYGYTF; CDR3nt: TGCAGCGTCGTGACAGCCAACTATGGCTACACCTTC
v_gene: TRBV15; len: 17; abundance: NA; d_gene: TRBD1; j_gene: TRBJ2-1; CDR3aa: CATSRVIKDRTYNEQFF; CDR3nt: TGTGCCACCAGCAGAGTAATTAAGGACAGGACCTACAATGAGCAGTTCTTC
v_gene: TRBV5-1; len: 15; abundance: once; d_gene: TRBD1; j_gene: TRBJ1-1; CDR3aa: CASSLMGQGNTEAFF; CDR3nt: TGCGCCAGCAGCCTAATGGGACAGGGGAACACTGAAGCTTTCTTT
v_gene: TRBV19; len: 16; abundance: NA; d_gene: TRBD1; j_gene: TRBJ1-5; CDR3aa: CASSILGRGFGQPQHF; CDR3nt: TGTGCCAGTAGTATTCTAGGCAGGGGGTTCGGTCAGCCCCAGCATTTT
v_gene: TRBV5-4; len: 16; abundance: NA; d_gene: NA; j_gene: TRBJ2-6; CDR3aa: CASSSERVGGANVLTF; CDR3nt: TGTGCCAGCAGCTCCGAGAGGGTAGGAGGGGCCAACGTCCTGACTTTC
v_gene: TRBV5-1; len: 16; abundance: NA; d_gene: TRBD2; j_gene: TRBJ2-3; CDR3aa: CASSFRLAGSTDTQYF; CDR3nt: TGCGCCAGCAGCTTCAGGCTAGCGGGTTCCACAGATACGCAGTATTTT
v_gene: TRBV6-4; len: 14; abundance: NA; d_gene: NA; j_gene: TRBJ1-2; CDR3aa: CASSDPTGRGGYTF; CDR3nt: TGTGCCAGCAGTGACCCGACAGGAAGGGGTGGCTACACCTTC
v_gene: TRBV10-3; len: 13; abundance: NA; d_gene: NA; j_gene: TRBJ1-1; CDR3aa: CAIKAGLNTEAFF; CDR3nt: TGTGCCATCAAGGCAGGTCTGAACACTGAAGCTTTCTTT
v_gene: TRBV5-1; len: 15; abundance: NA; d_gene: NA; j_gene: TRBJ1-3; CDR3aa: CASSLGGVSGNTIYF; CDR3nt: TGCGCCAGCAGCTTGGGAGGCGTCTCTGGAAACACCATATATTTT
v_gene: TRBV7-2; len: 14; abundance: NA; d_gene: TRBD2; j_gene: TRBJ2-4; CDR3aa: CASIPGRGEDIQYF; CDR3nt: TGTGCCAGCATTCCCGGGCGGGGGGAGGACATTCAGTACTTC
v_gene: TRBV6-5; len: 16; abundance: once; d_gene: TRBD2; j_gene: TRBJ2-2; CDR3aa: CASSYSGARGAGELFF; CDR3nt: TGTGCCAGCAGTTACAGCGGGGCACGGGGGGCCGGGGAGCTGTTTTTT
v_gene: TRBV5-1; len: 13; abundance: NA; d_gene: NA; j_gene: TRBJ1-1; CDR3aa: CASSRAGNTEAFF; CDR3nt: TGCGCCAGCAGCCGCGCAGGGAACACTGAAGCTTTCTTT
v_gene: TRBV9; len: 16; abundance: NA; d_gene: TRBD1; j_gene: TRBJ2-5; CDR3aa: CASSVGWTGEEETQYF; CDR3nt: TGTGCCAGCAGCGTCGGCTGGACAGGCGAGGAGGAGACCCAGTACTTC
v_gene: TRBV9; len: 15; abundance: NA; d_gene: NA; j_gene: TRBJ1-1; CDR3aa: CASSPLTGIGTEAFF; CDR3nt: TGTGCCAGCAGCCCCCTTACGGGTATTGGCACTGAAGCTTTCTTT
v_gene: TRBV2; len: 11; abundance: NA; d_gene: NA; j_gene: TRBJ2-5; CDR3aa: CASRTSWTQYF; CDR3nt: TGTGCCAGCAGGACTTCTTGGACCCAGTACTTC
v_gene: TRBV5-5; len: 14; abundance: NA; d_gene: TRBD2; j_gene: TRBJ2-4; CDR3aa: CASSLGTSGGIQYF; CDR3nt: TGTGCCAGCAGCTTGGGGACTAGCGGGGGCATTCAGTACTTC
v_gene: TRBV28; len: 14; abundance: NA; d_gene: NA; j_gene: TRBJ1-2; CDR3aa: CASTLGGARYGYTF; CDR3nt: TGTGCCAGCACCCTAGGGGGGGCGCGCTATGGCTACACCTTC
v_gene: TRBV28; len: 13; abundance: NA; d_gene: TRBD2; j_gene: TRBJ2-3; CDR3aa: CASSRGDDITQYF; CDR3nt: TGTGCCAGCAGCCGGGGGGACGATATAACGCAGTATTTT
v_gene: TRBV5-1; len: 14; abundance: NA; d_gene: NA; j_gene: TRBJ2-7; CDR3aa: CASSPLADSGEQYF; CDR3nt: TGCGCCAGCAGCCCCTTGGCAGATTCAGGCGAGCAGTACTTC
v_gene: TRBV5-1; len: 13; abundance: NA; d_gene: NA; j_gene: TRBJ1-5; CDR3aa: CASSLEVDQPQHF; CDR3nt: TGCGCCAGCAGCTTAGAGGTGGATCAGCCCCAGCATTTT
v_gene: TRBV11-3; len: 14; abundance: NA; d_gene: NA; j_gene: TRBJ1-2; CDR3aa: CASSLDRFGYGYTF; CDR3nt: TGTGCCAGCAGCTTAGACAGGTTTGGCTATGGCTACACCTTC
v_gene: TRBV5-6; len: 15; abundance: NA; d_gene: NA; j_gene: TRBJ1-6; CDR3aa: CASSLYQGSGSPLHF; CDR3nt: TGTGCCAGCAGCTTGTATCAGGGTAGCGGTTCACCCCTCCACTTT
v_gene: TRBV21-1; len: 14; abundance: NA; d_gene: NA; j_gene: TRBJ1-1; CDR3aa: CASSKEVGGTEAFF; CDR3nt: TGTGCCAGCAGCAAAGAGGTGGGAGGTACTGAAGCTTTCTTT
v_gene: TRBV5-1; len: 15; abundance: NA; d_gene: NA; j_gene: TRBJ1-1; CDR3aa: CASSLELAGTVEAFF; CDR3nt: TGCGCCAGCAGCTTGGAATTGGCAGGTACTGTTGAAGCTTTCTTT
v_gene: TRBV5-4; len: 14; abundance: few; d_gene: NA; j_gene: TRBJ1-1; CDR3aa: CASSPGRANTEAFF; CDR3nt: TGTGCCAGCAGCCCGGGCAGGGCGAACACTGAAGCTTTCTTT
v_gene: TRBV5-1; len: 9; abundance: NA; d_gene: NA; j_gene: TRBJ1-2; CDR3aa: CASVRGYTF; CDR3nt: TGCGCCAGCGTCAGGGGCTACACCTTC
v_gene: TRBV6-5; len: 14; abundance: NA; d_gene: TRBD1; j_gene: TRBJ1-1; CDR3aa: CASSRLDRDTEAFF; CDR3nt: TGTGCCAGCAGTCGCCTGGACAGGGACACTGAAGCTTTCTTT
v_gene: TRBV7-7; len: 13; abundance: NA; d_gene: TRBD1; j_gene: TRBJ2-1; CDR3aa: CASSLGQGREQFF; CDR3nt: TGTGCCAGCAGCTTGGGACAGGGGAGAGAGCAGTTCTTC
v_gene: TRBV6-6; len: 12; abundance: NA; d_gene: NA; j_gene: TRBJ2-5; CDR3aa: CASSYFRETQYF; CDR3nt: TGTGCCAGCAGTTACTTTCGAGAGACCCAGTACTTC
v_gene: TRBV9; len: 16; abundance: NA; d_gene: NA; j_gene: TRBJ2-6; CDR3aa: CASSVGGGSGANVLTF; CDR3nt: TGTGCCAGCAGCGTAGGAGGGGGCTCTGGGGCCAACGTCCTGACTTTC
v_gene: TRBV11-2; len: 15; abundance: NA; d_gene: NA; j_gene: TRBJ2-3; CDR3aa: CASSLARGGTDTQYF; CDR3nt: TGTGCCAGCAGCTTAGCCCGGGGTGGCACAGATACGCAGTATTTT
v_gene: TRBV9; len: 15; abundance: NA; d_gene: TRBD1; j_gene: TRBJ1-6; CDR3aa: CASGDSPFYNSPLHF; CDR3nt: TGTGCCAGCGGGGACAGCCCGTTCTATAATTCACCCCTCCACTTT
v_gene: TRBV5-1; len: 17; abundance: NA; d_gene: NA; j_gene: TRBJ2-2; CDR3aa: CASSSEQYPTNTGELFF; CDR3nt: TGCGCCAGCAGCTCGGAGCAGTACCCCACGAACACCGGGGAGCTGTTTTTT
v_gene: TRBV10-3; len: 16; abundance: NA; d_gene: TRBD1; j_gene: TRBJ2-5; CDR3aa: CAISESDRGLQETQYF; CDR3nt: TGTGCCATCAGTGAGTCGGACAGGGGGTTGCAAGAGACCCAGTACTTC
v_gene: TRBV18; len: 13; abundance: NA; d_gene: NA; j_gene: TRBJ2-1; CDR3aa: CASSQDRINEQFF; CDR3nt: TGTGCCAGCTCACAGGACAGAATAAATGAGCAGTTCTTC
v_gene: TRBV7-2; len: 12; abundance: NA; d_gene: NA; j_gene: TRBJ1-2; CDR3aa: CASSFWAGGYTF; CDR3nt: TGTGCCAGCAGCTTTTGGGCGGGAGGTTACACCTTC
v_gene: TRBV27; len: 15; abundance: NA; d_gene: TRBD1; j_gene: TRBJ2-3; CDR3aa: CASSSGQARTDTQYF; CDR3nt: TGTGCCAGCAGTTCCGGACAGGCACGCACAGATACGCAGTATTTT
v_gene: TRBV29-1; len: 14; abundance: NA; d_gene: TRBD1; j_gene: TRBJ1-1; CDR3aa: CSVEDRGQGTEAFF; CDR3nt: TGCAGCGTTGAAGATAGGGGACAGGGAACTGAAGCTTTCTTT
v_gene: TRBV7-2; len: 15; abundance: NA; d_gene: NA; j_gene: TRBJ1-2; CDR3aa: CASSWTQGGYYGYTF; CDR3nt: TGTGCCAGCAGCTGGACCCAGGGAGGGTACTATGGCTACACCTTC
v_gene: TRBV15; len: 14; abundance: NA; d_gene: NA; j_gene: TRBJ1-1; CDR3aa: CATSRLRGNTEAFF; CDR3nt: TGTGCCACCAGCAGACTCAGGGGGAACACTGAAGCTTTCTTT
v_gene: TRBV11-2; len: 15; abundance: NA; d_gene: TRBD2; j_gene: TRBJ2-7; CDR3aa: CASSLALAASYEQYF; CDR3nt: TGTGCCAGCAGCTTAGCGCTAGCGGCGTCCTACGAGCAGTACTTC
v_gene: TRBV2; len: 14; abundance: NA; d_gene: TRBD2; j_gene: TRBJ2-7; CDR3aa: CASRPSGSGGEQYF; CDR3nt: TGTGCCAGCAGGCCAAGCGGGAGCGGGGGAGAGCAGTACTTC
v_gene: TRBV6-5; len: 15; abundance: few; d_gene: TRBD2; j_gene: TRBJ2-7; CDR3aa: CASSPSTSGYYEQYF; CDR3nt: TGTGCCAGCAGTCCGTCGACTAGCGGATACTACGAGCAGTACTTC
v_gene: TRBV18; len: 14; abundance: NA; d_gene: NA; j_gene: TRBJ1-5; CDR3aa: CASSRGGDNQPQHF; CDR3nt: TGTGCCAGCTCACGAGGCGGGGACAATCAGCCCCAGCATTTT
v_gene: TRBV10-1; len: 17; abundance: NA; d_gene: TRBD1; j_gene: TRBJ2-2; CDR3aa: CASSESGQGAGTGELFF; CDR3nt: TGCGCCAGCAGTGAGTCCGGACAGGGGGCTGGCACCGGGGAGCTGTTTTTT
v_gene: TRBV15; len: 18; abundance: NA; d_gene: NA; j_gene: TRBJ2-7; CDR3aa: CATSRGGLLGAKLYEQYF; CDR3nt: TGTGCCACCAGCAGAGGCGGATTATTGGGGGCGAAGCTCTACGAGCAGTACTTC
v_gene: TRBV7-2; len: 14; abundance: NA; d_gene: NA; j_gene: TRBJ1-1; CDR3aa: CASSLSVKNTEAFF; CDR3nt: TGTGCCAGCAGCTTAAGCGTGAAGAACACTGAAGCTTTCTTT